The rows below give T cell receptor beta chains drawn from one sample of a study of a mutant IDH1 vaccine in newly diagnosed glioma. These receptors are not linked to any known antigen. Measured with immunoSEQ multiplex PCR; TCRdb has only the in-frame clones, and not every one. The sample records some 42,000 clones, roughly 85% being singletons. Sequencing used PBMCs, obtained from a glioma patient whose treatment included an IDH1 peptide vaccine. The receptors shown here come from a middle-aged man with glioma. Each CDR3 is given without its conserved first and last residue. Size is stated for part of the rows, as once, few or many counts, or as a class when the clone is expanded.

J gene | V gene | clone size | CDR3 protein
TRBJ2-7 | TRBV21-1 | . | ASSKSKGIHEQY
TRBJ2-7 | TRBV5-1 | . | ASRDLVAGASYEQY
TRBJ2-1 | TRBV7-9 | . | ASSLANEQF
TRBJ2-4 | TRBV9 | . | ASSVGGGFGNIQY
TRBJ2-7 | TRBV19 | . | ASSYFAGTPHEQY
TRBJ2-7 | TRBV7-9 | once | ASSFTSGSYEQY
TRBJ1-1 | TRBV2 | . | ASRDSYYTEAF
TRBJ1-4 | TRBV7-2 | . | ASSLVTEKLF
TRBJ1-1 | TRBV11-3 | . | ASSKTRGTEAF
TRBJ2-7 | TRBV13 | . | ASTGRGLADPGGEQY
TRBJ1-2 | TRBV7-9 | . | ASSLGDPVGYT
TRBJ2-7 | TRBV18 | . | ASSRGTGRPYEQY